This T cell receptor beta chain was obtained from a study of cytomegalovirus exposure and HLA in healthy donors. Study-wide points: In a later analysis, donors in an Asian-associated ancestry cluster reportedly had fewer N-insertions in productive TCRs than the cohort mean. Reported performance of the classifier showed diagnosis of cytomegalovirus status with high specificity and sensitivity.

From germline, CDR1 is SGHTA and CDR2 FQGNSA. CDR3 size: 15 residues. V lost 4 bases, J lost 6 bases, and 5 bases stayed unmatched. A word on this clone: Its antigen is still unknown.

Primers included in the PCR were 60 Vbeta and 13 Jbeta primers. TCRdb's table, derived via immunoSEQ multiplex PCR, lists solely in-frame clones and lacks some. The data contain roughly 100,000 clones, roughly 15% of them singletons. The receptor comes from a female donor in good health and CMV-seronegative. The specimen was PBMCs. V gene TRBV7-2 combines with J gene TRBJ2-1, with 11 bases lining up with TRBD2. The CDR3 region has the DNA TGTGCCAGCAGCTCCCTAGCGGGAGGACCCAATGAGCAGTTCTTC. Its translation: CASSSLAGGPNEQFF.